The 30 T cell receptor beta chains given below trace back to one sample, sequenced in a study of T cell responses to AZD1222 COVID-19 vaccine. Sequenced by immunoSEQ multiplex PCR; TCRdb stores in-frame clones only, minus some. The top ten hold over 9.5% of the sample, which has 100,000 to 150,000 clones, approximately 89% seen once. The material was peripheral blood, obtained on day 0 of AZD1222 vaccination. The receptors here all came from an adult in good health.

This clone was recorded a few times. The chain has TRBV5-5 and TRBJ1-4; D is ambiguous. Trimming took off 0 bases at V and 0 bases at J, with 15 bases between the two ends. The CDR3 covers 18 residues. The germline V gene encodes CDR1 SGHKS and CDR2 YYEKEE (reference sequence). The CDR3 region is CASSLGSSQPATNEKLFF. CDR3 coding DNA: TGTGCCAGCAGCTTGGGTTCGAGTCAACCCGCAACTAATGAAAAACTGTTTTTT.

V usage is TRBV9 and J usage is TRBJ2-3; a weak D match, TRBD2 (6 bases). This CDR3 is 15 amino acids long. Germline lookup yields CDR1 SGDLS and CDR2 YYNGEE. V gave up 4 bases and J gave up 0 bases, with 12 bases separating them. The DNA for the CDR3 is TGTGCCAGCAGCCCCCGGACTACGAGCACAGATACGCAGTATTTT. It translates to CASSPRTTSTDTQYF.

With respect to this clone: In the same sample, other DNA sequences code for this CDR3. This sequence joins TRBV5-1 and TRBJ2-1; maybe TRBD2 (6 bases). Per germline, CDR1 SGHRS and CDR2 YFSETQ. The CDR3 is 15 residues long. Trimming removed 3 bases at V and 4 bases at J, with 14 bases between. In nucleotides, the CDR3 is TGCGCCAGCAGCTCCACGTCGGGGGTGTACAATGAGCAGTTCTTC. Translation: CASSSTSGVYNEQFF.

The chain couples TRBV14 to TRBJ1-4; D ambiguous. Per germline, CDR1 SGHDN and CDR2 FVKESK. Trimming cost V 0 bases and J 4 bases, with 9 bases left between them. The CDR3 runs to 15 residues. The CDR3 protein is CASSQESGFNEKLFF. Here the CDR3 DNA reads TGTGCCAGCAGCCAAGAGTCGGGTTTTAATGAAAAACTGTTTTTT.

This clone has just one count. The chain recombines TRBV19 with TRBJ1-4; D gene uncertain. CDR1 is LNHDA and CDR2 is SQIVND in the germline V gene (reference sequence). There are 14 residues in the CDR3. The V gene lost 10 bases and the J gene lost 7 bases, with 19 bases spanning the gap. CDR3: CATKGRAWSEKLFF. In DNA, the CDR3 is TGTGCCACAAAAGGACGAGCATGGAGTGAAAAACTGTTTTTT.

In this sample, this clone turned up a few times. The genes are TRBV7-8 and TRBJ2-7, with 9 bases aligning to TRBD1. This CDR3 has 15 amino acids. Germline-derived CDR1 and CDR2 are SGHVS and FQNEAQ. V lost 5 bases, J lost 12 bases, and 17 bases stayed unmatched. The DNA for the CDR3 is TGTGCCAGCAGCATAAGACAGGGGGACGACCCGGGTCGGTACTTC. This translates into CASSIRQGDDPGRYF.

The V gene is TRBV4-3, the J gene TRBJ2-2, with unresolved D. CDR3 size: 13 residues. Trimming took 4 bases from V and 4 from J, leaving 7 bases between them. Germline CDR1 is LGHNA and CDR2 is YSLEER. CDR3 coding DNA: TGCGCCAGCAGCCCAAGAGGCACCGGGGAGCTGTTTTTT. Amino acid sequence: CASSPRGTGELFF.

This rearrangement joins TRBV5-6 to TRBJ2-7, with 7 bases fitting TRBD2. This CDR3 comprises 15 residues. V trimming: 0 bases; J trimming: 0 bases; junction bases outside the gene matches: 3. CDR1 is SGHDT, CDR2 YYEEEE, per germline. The CDR3: CASSLGSGLSYEQYF. CDR3 DNA: TGTGCCAGCAGCTTGGGTAGCGGGCTCTCCTACGAGCAGTACTTC.

This clone was found a few times. This sample also contains other DNA sequences that code for the same CDR3. This chain uses TRBV6-5 with TRBJ1-1; 9 bases map to TRBD1. Trimming took 5 bases from V and 4 from J; bases not matched to a gene: 5. The CDR3 loop spans 14 amino acids. Germline CDR1 reads MNHEY; CDR2 reads SVGAGI. The CDR3 is CASSPTGGGTEAFF. In DNA, the CDR3 is TGTGCCAGCAGTCCTACAGGGGGCGGCACTGAAGCTTTCTTT.

This clone was recorded a few times. This sequence joins TRBV11-2 and TRBJ1-2, with D possibly matching TRBD1 (5 bases). CDR3 length: 14 residues. Trimming took off 2 bases at V and 4 bases at J, with 11 bases between the two ends. Germline lookup yields CDR1 SGHAT and CDR2 FQNNGV. CDR3 amino acids: CASSLRQGRYGYTF. For the CDR3, the DNA is TGTGCCAGCAGCTTAAGGCAGGGTCGCTATGGCTACACCTTC.

V and J are TRBV19 and TRBJ2-2, with D possibly TRBD2 on 6 matching bases. V lost 6 bases, J lost 3 bases, and 11 bases lay in between. The CDR3 is made up of 14 amino acids. Germline CDR1 reads LNHDA; CDR2 reads SQIVND (reference sequence). The CDR3 DNA follows: TGTGCCAGTAGGGTCGGGAGAGACACCGGGGAGCTGTTTTTT. Encoded protein: CASRVGRDTGELFF.

The rearrangement uses TRBV11-2 and TRBJ2-7, with TRBD1 matching over 10 bases. V trimming: 6 bases; J trimming: 3 bases; junction bases outside the gene matches: 8. The CDR3 runs 15 residues. The germline V gene has CDR1 SGHAT and CDR2 FQNNGV. For the CDR3, the DNA is TGTGCCAGCAGACCCACCGGGACAGGGGTCTACGAGCAGTACTTC. It codes for CASRPTGTGVYEQYF.

The V and J genes are TRBV5-4 and TRBJ1-2; D possibly corresponds to TRBD1 (5 bases). Germline V lookup: CDR1 SGHNT, CDR2 YYREEE (reference sequence). The V end lost 2 bases, the J end lost 5 bases, and 16 bases lay between the germline ends. The CDR3 consists of 15 residues. CDR3 region: CASSFPTGGKYGYTF. CDR3 coding DNA: TGTGCCAGCAGCTTCCCCACGGGGGGAAAGTATGGCTACACCTTC.

V is TRBV7-2 and J is TRBJ2-5; maybe TRBD1 (5 bases). The V end was cut by 1 base, the J end by 5 bases, with 14 bases between. The germline V gene encodes CDR1 SGHTA and CDR2 FQGNSA. The length of the CDR3 is 15 residues. As DNA, the CDR3 is TGTGCCAGCAGCTTAGAGCGTGGCAGGGTGGAGACCCAGTACTTC. This gives the protein CASSLERGRVETQYF.

The rearrangement uses TRBV28 and TRBJ2-6; D remains unclear. Germline V gives CDR1 MDHEN, CDR2 SYDVKM. Between the trimmed V and J ends, which lost 7 bases and 0 bases, there was a span of 13 bases. This CDR3 has 16 amino acids. The CDR3 coding sequence is TGTGCCAGCACGGAGCAGGTTCCCTCTGGGGCCAACGTCCTGACTTTC. Translated, it gives CASTEQVPSGANVLTF.

The count of this clone is one. The CDR3 here is CASSLGASYTF. The CDR3 DNA is TGCGCCAGCAGCTTGGGGGCCTCCTACACCTTC. The chain employs TRBV5-1 and TRBJ1-2; no clear D gene. The CDR3 spans 11 residues. The germline V gene has CDR1 SGHRS and CDR2 YFSETQ. V lost 0 bases to trimming and J lost 10 bases, with 7 bases between them.

The chain couples TRBV7-2 to TRBJ2-1, with TRBD2 matching 11 bases. From germline, CDR1 is SGHTA and CDR2 FQGNSA. The V gene end was trimmed by 5 bases and the J gene end by 6 bases; junction bases not matched to a gene: 6. CDR3 length: 15 amino acids. The CDR3 coding sequence is TGTGCCAGCAGCCCGCTAGCGGGAGGATTCAATGAGCAGTTCTTC. Its protein product is CASSPLAGGFNEQFF.

V and J are TRBV5-1 and TRBJ2-2; perhaps TRBD2 as D (5 bases). Trimming shortened V by 4 bases and J by 1 base, and 20 bases separated the two germline ends. The CDR3 length is 18 residues. In germline, CDR1 is SGHRS, CDR2 YFSETQ. The CDR3 DNA reads TGCGCCAGCAGCCGCCGGGATGTGTCGAGAAGGAACACCGGGGAGCTGTTTTTT. Its protein product is CASSRRDVSRRNTGELFF.

J is TRBJ1-6 and V is TRBV7-8, with D tentatively TRBD1 (5 bases). Per germline, CDR1 SGHVS and CDR2 FQNEAQ. Trimming shortened V by 0 bases and J by 6 bases, and 6 bases separated the two germline ends. This CDR3 spans 14 amino acids. CDR3 residues: CASSLAGGNSPLHF. The CDR3 DNA reads as TGTGCCAGCAGCTTAGCCGGGGGTAATTCACCCCTCCACTTT.

This clone was seen just once. The chain uses TRBV28 and TRBJ2-7; TRBD2 matches at 15 bases. Germline V lookup: CDR1 MDHEN, CDR2 SYDVKM. The CDR3 runs 19 residues. V trimming: 7 bases; J trimming: 5 bases; junction bases outside the gene matches: 18. The CDR3 loop is CASIMPGTSGGPHQDEQYF. CDR3 bases: TGTGCCAGCATTATGCCCGGGACTAGCGGGGGGCCGCACCAGGACGAGCAGTACTTC. Full variable domain (outside the CDR3, taken from reference TRBV28 and TRBJ2-7): DVKVTQSSRYLVKRTGEKVFLECVQDMDHENMFWYRQDPGLGLRLIYFSYDVKMKEKGDIPEGYSVSREKKERFSLILESASTNQTSMYLCASIMPGTSGGPHQDEQYFGPGTRLTVT.

The genes are TRBV4-3 and TRBJ2-1, with TRBD2 identical over 8 bases. V trimming: 0 bases; J trimming: 5 bases; junction bases outside the gene matches: 6. This CDR3 comprises 16 residues. Germline V gene sequence: CDR1 LGHNA, CDR2 YSLEER. The CDR3: CASSQELAEPHNEQFF. The CDR3 nucleotides read TGCGCCAGCAGCCAAGAACTAGCGGAGCCCCACAATGAGCAGTTCTTC.

The rearrangement uses TRBV30 and TRBJ2-7, with TRBD1 matching over 7 bases. V was clipped by 5 bases and J by 7 bases; unmatched bases: 17. The CDR3 sequence is 15 residues long. Germline V gene lookup returns CDR1 GTSNPN and CDR2 SVGIG (reference sequence). CDR3 DNA sequence: TGTGCCTGGTCTAGAACCGGGACAGACCGTGGAGAGCAGTACTTC. Translation gives CAWSRTGTDRGEQYF.

The J gene is TRBJ1-5, the V gene TRBV7-2, with TRBD1 identical over 7 bases. The V segment lost 3 bases and the J segment 2 bases; nucleotides outside the gene matches: 7. The germline V gene encodes CDR1 SGHTA and CDR2 FQGNSA. CDR3 length equals 16 residues. CDR3 nucleotides: TGTGCCAGCAGCTTTCGTACAGGGGACCGCAATCAGCCCCAGCATTTT. Amino acid sequence: CASSFRTGDRNQPQHF.

This chain joins TRBV21-1 and TRBJ2-1; TRBD1, as called in the table, went unchecked against the DNA. TRBV21-1 is a known pseudogene. This CDR3 is 19 amino acids long. The CDR3 here is CASSNYGQGPASSYNEQFF. CDR3 nucleotide sequence: TGTGCCAGCAGCAACTATGGACAGGGTCCGGCCTCCTCCTACAATGAGCAGTTCTTC.

This chain connects TRBV11-2 to TRBJ2-1; D gene ambiguous. Germline lookup yields CDR1 SGHAT and CDR2 FQNNGV. V was trimmed by 8 bases and J by 0 bases, leaving 14 bases between them. There are 15 residues in the CDR3. CDR3 sequence reads: CASSRLKSSYNEQFF. CDR3 coding DNA: TGTGCCAGCTCGCGACTGAAGAGCTCCTACAATGAGCAGTTCTTC.

The gene calls are TRBV3-1 (or the pseudogene TRBV3-2) and TRBJ2-7; D remains ambiguous. CDR3 size: 18 residues. The germline V and J ends were trimmed by 2 bases and 0 bases, with 20 bases remaining between them. Germline-derived CDR1 and CDR2 are LGHDT and YNNKEL (reference sequence). The CDR3 DNA is TGTGCCAGCAGCCAATCGATAGGAAGAGGCCTCGTCTCCTACGAGCAGTACTTC. It is translated as CASSQSIGRGLVSYEQYF.

The chain links TRBV7-3 to TRBJ2-1; 9 bases are shared with TRBD2. The V gene end was trimmed by 2 bases and the J gene end by 4 bases; junction bases not matched to a gene: 6. The CDR3 consists of 16 residues. The germline CDR1 and CDR2 sequences are SGHTA and FQGTGA. The CDR3 region is CASSLPAGGSYNEQFF. CDR3 in DNA: TGTGCCAGCAGCTTACCCGCGGGAGGGTCGTACAATGAGCAGTTCTTC.

The V gene is TRBV5-4, the J gene TRBJ1-2; D not resolved. This CDR3 comprises 15 residues. Trimming took off 4 bases at V and 4 bases at J, with 17 bases between the two ends. CDR1 and CDR2 from the germline V gene are SGHNT and YYREEE (reference sequence). CDR3 residues: CASSPQASASYGYTF. Here the CDR3 DNA reads TGTGCCAGCAGCCCTCAGGCGAGCGCTTCCTATGGCTACACCTTC. Complete variable domain (other parts from reference TRBV5-4 and TRBJ1-2): ETGVTQSPTHLIKTRGQQVTLRCSSQSGHNTVSWYQQALGQGPQFIFQYYREEENGRGNFPPRFSGLQFPNYSSELNVNALELDDSALYLCASSPQASASYGYTFGSGTRLTVV.

The chain links TRBV14 to TRBJ1-2; D is unclear. V dropped 0 bases and J dropped 4 bases, with 6 bases sitting between them. Germline V gene sequence: CDR1 SGHDN, CDR2 FVKESK. CDR3 length: 13 residues. This CDR3 is CASSQERRYGYTF. Written as DNA, the CDR3 is TGTGCCAGCAGCCAAGAAAGGCGCTATGGCTACACCTTC.

The chain carries TRBV6-6 and TRBJ2-7, with 8 nucleotides matching TRBD1. CDR1 is MNHNY and CDR2 is SVGAGI in the germline V gene (reference sequence). The CDR3 consists of 14 residues. J was trimmed by 6 bases and V by 4 bases; bases with no gene match: 8. CDR3 bases: TGTGCCAGCAGTTTCCGGACAGGGCTGGCCGAGCAGTACTTC. This encodes CASSFRTGLAEQYF.